This entry lists 16 T cell receptor beta chains sequenced from one sample in a study of blood T cells in healthy people across ages. Primed by a sample-barcoded 5' primer and a J-beta primer mix, a second PCR proceeded for 7 to 11 cycles. TCRdb itself ran the 5' RACE reads through MiXCR, one entry per CDR3 protein. This table has roughly 800,000 distinct CDR3 sequences, 58% appearing once. The sequenced material came from blood. Every receptor here comes from a man younger than 45 in good health.

As to this clonotype: A read error is possible here, since a much larger clone lies one base away. The chain has TRBV11-2 and TRBJ2-3; D uncertain. The CDR3 has 13 amino acids. Trimming left V 5 bases short and J 4 bases short, with 10 bases between. The V gene's germline CDR1 is SGHAT and CDR2 FQNNGV. CDR3 DNA sequence: TGTGCCAGCAGCGTAGTTCCCCCAGATACGCAGTATTTT. It is translated as CASSVVPPDTQYF.

The rearrangement uses TRBV6-5 and TRBJ1-2; D is undetermined. V was clipped by 2 bases and J by 12 bases, with 16 bases between them. The CDR3 is made up of 13 amino acids. Germline V gene lookup returns CDR1 MNHEY and CDR2 SVGAGI. As DNA, the CDR3 is TGTGCCAGCAGTTACGCCGGGTCTCCTGAGGACACCTTC. Its translation is CASSYAGSPEDTF.

The chain has TRBV20-1 and TRBJ2-1, with D tentatively TRBD1 or TRBD2 (6 bases each). Germline V gene lookup returns CDR1 DFQATT and CDR2 SNEGSKA (reference sequence). This CDR3 has 14 residues. The CDR3 sequence is CRGYRGPGYNEQFF. CDR3 sequence (DNA): TGCAGGGGCTACCGGGGGCCGGGATACAATGAGCAGTTCTTC.

V gene TRBV29-1 combines with J gene TRBJ1-2, with no clear D. V gave up 3 bases and J gave up 5 bases, with 10 bases separating them. The V gene's germline CDR1 is SQVTM and CDR2 ANQGSEA. The CDR3 totals 12 residues. CDR3 amino acids: CSVEVLSYGYTF. The CDR3 bases are TGCAGCGTTGAGGTTTTGAGTTATGGCTACACCTTC.

This chain joins TRBV20-1 and TRBJ1-4; D call uncertain. CDR3 size: 16 residues. V lost 5 bases and J lost 3, with 19 bases in between. From germline, CDR1 is DFQATT and CDR2 SNEGSKA (reference sequence). CDR3 region: CSAHPAIGGANEKLFF. The CDR3 nucleotides read TGCAGTGCTCACCCCGCGATCGGCGGCGCTAATGAAAAACTGTTTTTT.

This clonotype was observed a few times. This chain connects TRBV5-1 to TRBJ1-2, with TRBD1 matching over 9 bases. CDR1 is SGHRS, CDR2 YFSETQ, per germline. V dropped 0 bases and J dropped 6; count of bases not matched to a gene: 3. The CDR3 has 14 amino acids. The CDR3 loop reads CASSLGTGDNGYTF. Here the CDR3 DNA reads TGCGCCAGCAGCTTGGGGACAGGGGACAATGGCTACACCTTC.

This chain joins TRBV10-3 and TRBJ1-2; perhaps TRBD1 as D (5 bases). The CDR3 loop spans 14 amino acids. Trimming stripped 2 bases from V and 6 bases from J, with 13 bases between. Looked up from germline, CDR1 is ENHRY and CDR2 is SYGVKD. The chain's CDR3 is CAISEGREGHGYTF. CDR3 nucleotide sequence: TGTGCCATCAGTGAGGGCAGGGAAGGTCATGGCTACACCTTC.

The V gene is TRBV5-4, the J gene TRBJ1-2; 8 nucleotides agree with TRBD1. Germline trimming cut 0 bases from V and 8 bases from J; bases unmatched to any gene: 3. The CDR3 consists of 13 residues. CDR1 and CDR2 (germline): SGHNT, YYREEE (reference sequence). This CDR3 reads CASSLETGVGYTF. DNA for the CDR3: TGTGCCAGCAGCTTGGAGACAGGGGTCGGCTACACCTTC. The full variable domain, completed using reference TRBV5-4 and TRBJ1-2, is ETGVTQSPTHLIKTRGQQVTLRCSSQSGHNTVSWYQQALGQGPQFIFQYYREEENGRGNFPPRFSGLQFPNYSSELNVNALELDDSALYLCASSLETGVGYTFGSGTRLTVV.

J is TRBJ2-3 and V is TRBV27; D might be TRBD2 (7 bases). There are 17 residues in the CDR3. V was pared by 7 bases and J by 0 bases, with 20 bases between. CDR1 MNHEY and CDR2 SMNVEV come from the germline V gene (reference sequence). For the CDR3, the DNA is TGTGCCAGCACCCTGAGGGGGTGGGGGGGAAGCACAGATACGCAGTATTTT. It yields the protein CASTLRGWGGSTDTQYF.

J is TRBJ1-2 and V is TRBV5-1, with D possibly TRBD1 on 5 matching bases. The CDR3 runs to 15 residues. Germline V CDR1 and CDR2: SGHRS, YFSETQ. V shed 0 bases and J shed 2 bases, with 11 bases lying between them. CDR3 residues: CASSLARAQNYGYTF. CDR3 nucleotide sequence: TGCGCCAGCAGCTTGGCCAGGGCCCAAAACTATGGCTACACCTTC.

The chain employs TRBV6-2 or TRBV6-3 and TRBJ2-3; D not resolved. The CDR3 runs to 15 residues. Germline V gene data show CDR1 as MNHEY and CDR2 as SVGEGT. V was cut by 8 bases and J by 3 bases, with 18 bases left in between. CDR3 protein: CASQSPATGTDTQYF. CDR3 DNA sequence: TGTGCCAGCCAATCTCCCGCAACCGGGACAGATACGCAGTATTTT.

The chain couples TRBV18 to TRBJ2-1, with 14 nucleotides matching TRBD2. The CDR3 is 16 residues long. V was pared by 3 bases and J by 7 bases, with 5 bases of the junction left unmatched. The germline V gene has CDR1 KGHSH and CDR2 LQKENI. In DNA, the CDR3 is TGTGCCAGCTCACCTAGACTAGCGGGGGGGAAAAATGAGCAGTTCTTC. Its protein product is CASSPRLAGGKNEQFF.

This clonotype has a handful of counts. The CDR3 spells CASSDPPGETQYF. For the CDR3, the DNA is TGTGCCAGCAGTGATCCCCCAGGGGAGACCCAGTACTTC. The V gene is TRBV6-1, the J gene TRBJ2-5, with D possibly being TRBD1 (5 bases). The V and J ends lost 3 bases and 5 bases respectively, with 10 bases between them. CDR1 and CDR2 (germline): MNHNS, SASEGT. The CDR3 extends over 13 amino acids.

The chain's CDR3 is CASRPRTGGETQYF. DNA for the CDR3: TGCGCCAGCAGACCCAGGACAGGGGGAGAGACCCAGTACTTC. V is TRBV5-1 and J is TRBJ2-5, with TRBD1 matching over 10 bases. V shed 5 bases and J 4 bases; nucleotides not matched to a gene: 5. Germline CDR1 is SGHRS and CDR2 is YFSETQ. This CDR3 has 14 amino acids. Together with reference TRBV5-1 and TRBJ2-5, the CDR3 gives the full variable domain: KAGVTQTPRYLIKTRGQQVTLSCSPISGHRSVSWYQQTPGQGLQFLFEYFSETQRNKGNFPGRFSGRQFSNSRSEMNVSTLELGDSALYLCASRPRTGGETQYFGPGTRLLVL.

The rearrangement links TRBV15 to TRBJ2-4, with D perhaps matching TRBD2 (5 bases). The end of the DNA is better explained by TRBJ2-7, so the J call may be wrong. Germline V gene sequence: CDR1 LNHNV, CDR2 YYDKDF (reference sequence). This CDR3 region has 14 residues. CDR3 in DNA: TGTGCCACCTCTCCAGAGGGCCACTCCTACGAGCAGTACTTC. Its translation: CATSPEGHSYEQYF.

The J gene is TRBJ2-1, the V gene TRBV5-1; no reliable D call. With 0 bases removed from V and 5 bases from J, the gap between germline ends came to 18 bases. The V gene's germline CDR1 is SGHRS and CDR2 YFSETQ. This CDR3 region has 17 residues. The CDR3 loop reads CASSLGGVGYGNNEQFF. In DNA form, the CDR3 reads TGCGCCAGCAGCTTGGGAGGTGTGGGATACGGCAACAATGAGCAGTTCTTC.